A single sample gave rise to the 25 T cell receptor beta chains below, sequenced in a study of graft-versus-host responses after intestinal transplantation. No antigens are known for them. Assay used: immunoSEQ multiplex PCR; TCRdb lists only in-frame clones, some missing. The sample carries 85,000 to 100,000 clones, just over 90% recorded once. The source material was unstimulated CD8+ T cells sorted from spleen or lymph node cells, sampled before intestinal transplant. Receptors originate from a human donor who received an intestinal transplant.

This chain uses TRBV7-8 with TRBJ2-2; D is ambiguous. Germline V gives CDR1 SGHVS, CDR2 FQNEAQ. With 8 bases removed from V and 4 bases from J, the gap between germline ends came to 14 bases. The CDR3 extends over 14 amino acids. The CDR3 here is CASGTDTSTGELFF. The CDR3, as DNA: TGTGCCAGCGGAACCGACACCTCCACCGGGGAGCTGTTTTTT.

This chain uses TRBV27 with TRBJ2-3; 8 bases are a match to TRBD2. This CDR3 has 13 amino acids. Germline CDR1 reads MNHEY; CDR2 reads SMNVEV (reference sequence). J gave up 3 bases and V 8 bases, and 4 bases lay outside the gene matches. CDR3 nucleotide sequence: TGTGCCAGCGGGGGACTAGGAACAGATACGCAGTATTTT. It specifies CASGGLGTDTQYF.

This rearrangement joins TRBV4-1 to TRBJ2-7; 7 nucleotides line up with TRBD1. The CDR3 has 17 amino acids. V gave up 3 bases and J gave up 1 base; unmatched junction bases: 12. The germline V gene encodes CDR1 MGHRA and CDR2 YSYEKL. DNA of the CDR3: TGCGCCAGCAGCCAGATGCCACCGGGACAGATTTCCTACGAGCAGTACTTC. It yields the protein CASSQMPPGQISYEQYF.

The chain is built from TRBV27 and TRBJ2-5; 12 positions match TRBD2. V was clipped by 5 bases and J by 3 bases; unmatched bases: 4. The CDR3 length is 15 residues. CDR1 and CDR2 from the germline V gene are MNHEY and SMNVEV (reference sequence). CDR3 sequence reads: CASSRLAGVKETQYF. The CDR3 nucleotides read TGTGCCAGCAGTAGACTAGCGGGGGTGAAAGAGACCCAGTACTTC.

The chain is built from TRBV5-1 and TRBJ2-1; the match to TRBD2 covers 13 bases. The CDR3 has 15 residues. V lost 4 bases and J lost 7; bases outside the gene matches: 5. Germline loops: CDR1 SGHRS, CDR2 YFSETQ. CDR3 DNA sequence: TGCGCCAGCAGCCCTACTAGCGGGGGGGGGAATGAGCAGTTCTTC. Protein sequence: CASSPTSGGGNEQFF.

V gene TRBV27 combines with J gene TRBJ2-1; D is possibly TRBD1 (6 bases). V dropped 10 bases and J dropped 5 bases, with 24 bases sitting between them. The germline CDR1 and CDR2 sequences are MNHEY and SMNVEV (reference sequence). CDR3 length equals 16 residues. The CDR3 nucleotides are TGTGCCACCTCTTTATATCAGGGGTTAGGAGACAATGAGCAGTTCTTC. This gives the protein CATSLYQGLGDNEQFF.

This chain uses TRBV18 with TRBJ2-5; 7 bases match TRBD1. V shed 0 bases, J shed 2 bases, and the junction held 9 bases outside the gene matches. CDR1 and CDR2 (germline): KGHSH, LQKENI. This CDR3 is 17 amino acids long. DNA for the CDR3: TGTGCCAGCTCACCACCCGGGACAGACACTTTACAAGAGACCCAGTACTTC. It yields the protein CASSPPGTDTLQETQYF.

This clone was detected once. The chain carries TRBV7-8 and TRBJ1-2; D possibly corresponds to TRBD1 (5 bases). The germline V and J ends were trimmed by 3 bases and 0 bases, with 26 bases remaining between them. CDR3 length equals 20 residues. In germline, CDR1 is SGHVS, CDR2 FQNEAQ. DNA for the CDR3: TGTGCCAGCAGCTTCGCCCCTGCCAGCCCCAGGGATACTTCTAACTATGGCTACACCTTC. Translated: CASSFAPASPRDTSNYGYTF.

J is TRBJ2-3 and V is TRBV9; 10 bases match TRBD2. In germline, CDR1 is SGDLS, CDR2 YYNGEE. J was trimmed by 1 base and V by 3 bases; bases with no gene match: 5. The CDR3 sequence is 16 residues long. CDR3 DNA: TGTGCCAGCAGCGAGAGGAGCGGGGGGGGCACAGATACGCAGTATTTT. Residues: CASSERSGGGTDTQYF.

This clone was found a few times. This rearrangement joins TRBV2 to TRBJ1-1, with 8 bases fitting TRBD1. The CDR3 length is 11 residues. CDR1 and CDR2 from the germline V gene are SNHLY and FYNNEI. The V and J ends lost 4 bases and 8 bases, in that order; junction bases with no gene match: 0. CDR3 amino acids: CASSGTGEAFF. Written as DNA, the CDR3 is TGTGCCAGCAGTGGGACAGGGGAAGCTTTCTTT.

V usage is TRBV7-7 and J usage is TRBJ2-1; 10 nucleotides match TRBD2. V dropped 6 bases and J dropped 2; count of bases not matched to a gene: 7. CDR1 is SSHAT and CDR2 is FNYEAQ in the germline V gene (reference sequence). The CDR3 has 16 amino acids. CDR3: CASSPTGTSAYNEQFF. The CDR3 DNA sequence: TGTGCCAGCAGTCCCACCGGGACTAGCGCCTACAATGAGCAGTTCTTC.

The chain recombines TRBV27 with TRBJ1-1; TRBD1 matches 10 bases. The germline CDR1 and CDR2 sequences are MNHEY and SMNVEV (reference sequence). V was clipped by 3 bases and J by 5 bases; unmatched bases: 3. The CDR3 is 14 residues long. The DNA for the CDR3 is TGTGCCAGCAGTTTGACAGGGGGCCGTACTGAAGCTTTCTTT. Translation: CASSLTGGRTEAFF.

The chain uses TRBV4-1 and TRBJ1-4; TRBD1 might be the D (5 bases). Germline CDR1 MGHRA, CDR2 YSYEKL. V lost 0 bases to trimming and J lost 5 bases, with 10 bases between them. This CDR3 has 15 residues. The CDR3 nucleotides read TGCGCCAGCAGCCAAGACTTCAAGGGGAATGAAAAACTGTTTTTT. It translates to CASSQDFKGNEKLFF.

The chain has TRBV4-3 and TRBJ2-7; possible D gene TRBD2, 5 bases. CDR3 size: 14 residues. Germline V gene data show CDR1 as LGHNA and CDR2 as YSLEER. V lost 0 bases and J lost 2, with 8 bases in between. CDR3: CASSQDRGTYEQYF. The CDR3 DNA reads TGCGCCAGCAGCCAAGACCGGGGAACCTACGAGCAGTACTTC.

In DNA form, the CDR3 reads TGCGCCAGCAGCCAAGAACAGGTATCATCCTACGAGCAGTACTTC. This codes for CASSQEQVSSYEQYF. This rearrangement joins TRBV4-3 to TRBJ2-7, with D possibly matching TRBD1 (5 bases). The CDR3 spans 15 residues. V shed 0 bases and J shed 1 base, with 10 bases lying between them. Germline V gene lookup returns CDR1 LGHNA and CDR2 YSLEER.

The V and J genes are TRBV11-2 and TRBJ2-1; 8 nucleotides match TRBD2. CDR1 and CDR2 (germline): SGHAT, FQNNGV. Trimming at V came to 4 bases and at J to 0 bases, leaving 8 bases not matched to a gene. This CDR3 spans 17 amino acids. In DNA, the CDR3 is TGTGCCAGCAGCTACAGTGACGCGGGGGGCTCCTACAATGAGCAGTTCTTC. As protein: CASSYSDAGGSYNEQFF. The full variable domain, rest sourced from reference TRBV11-2 and TRBJ2-1, is EAGVAQSPRYKIIEKRQSVAFWCNPISGHATLYWYQQILGQGPKLLIQFQNNGVVDDSQLPKDRFSAERLKGVDSTLKIQPAKLEDSAVYLCASSYSDAGGSYNEQFFGPGTRLTVL.

This clone was seen once. J is TRBJ2-2 and V is TRBV2, with D perhaps matching TRBD1 (5 bases). Germline lookup yields CDR1 SNHLY and CDR2 FYNNEI. Trimming took off 5 bases at V and 1 base at J, with 17 bases between the two ends. The CDR3 contains 17 residues. The CDR3 DNA follows: TGTGCCAGCAGTACTCTGGCTCGGACACAGAACACCGGGGAGCTGTTTTTT. Translated: CASSTLARTQNTGELFF.

The gene calls are TRBV19 and TRBJ1-5; D gene unclear. The germline V gene encodes CDR1 LNHDA and CDR2 SQIVND (reference sequence). The V end lost 3 bases, the J end lost 6 bases, and 12 bases lay between the germline ends. The CDR3 length is 14 residues. This chain's CDR3 is CASSITGLGQPQHF. The CDR3 DNA follows: TGTGCCAGTAGTATTACGGGTCTCGGTCAGCCCCAGCATTTT.

This chain links TRBV7-9 with TRBJ1-6; TRBD1 aligns across 10 bases. With V trimmed by 5 bases and J by 8 bases, 6 bases remained unmatched. Germline V gene lookup returns CDR1 SEHNR and CDR2 FQNEAQ (reference sequence). The length of the CDR3 is 15 residues. For the CDR3, the DNA is TGTGCCAGCAGCCCCGCCGGGACAGGGGATTCACCCCTCCACTTT. This translates into CASSPAGTGDSPLHF.

The chain has TRBV27 and TRBJ1-2, with 8 nucleotides matching TRBD1. CDR3 length: 16 residues. Germline V gives CDR1 MNHEY, CDR2 SMNVEV (reference sequence). V lost 6 bases, J lost 3 bases, and 12 bases stayed unmatched. The DNA of the CDR3 is TGTGCCAGCAGCTTGTCTTGGACAGGGAATGACTATGGCTACACCTTC. It translates to CASSLSWTGNDYGYTF.

V and J are TRBV11-2 and TRBJ2-2; 11 bases agree with TRBD2. Trimming took 0 bases from V and 4 from J; bases not matched to a gene: 4. Germline CDR1 is SGHAT and CDR2 is FQNNGV. This CDR3 contains 17 residues. CDR3 protein: CASSLDLGLAGTGELFF. The CDR3 region has the DNA TGTGCCAGCAGCTTAGATCTAGGACTAGCGGGCACCGGGGAGCTGTTTTTT. The variable domain in full, with the rest retrieved from reference TRBV11-2 and TRBJ2-2, is EAGVAQSPRYKIIEKRQSVAFWCNPISGHATLYWYQQILGQGPKLLIQFQNNGVVDDSQLPKDRFSAERLKGVDSTLKIQPAKLEDSAVYLCASSLDLGLAGTGELFFGEGSRLTVL.

Only a few counts were recorded for this clone. This chain uses TRBV20-1 with TRBJ2-5, with D hard to call. V lost 5 bases and J 5 bases, leaving 6 bases between the germline ends. The CDR3 loop spans 10 amino acids. Germline V gene sequence: CDR1 DFQATT, CDR2 SNEGSKA (reference sequence). CDR3 amino acids: CSAPHETQYF. DNA of the CDR3: TGCAGTGCTCCCCATGAGACCCAGTACTTC.

V gene TRBV7-2 combines with J gene TRBJ2-1, with 7 bases lining up with TRBD2. The germline gives CDR1 SGHTA, CDR2 FQGNSA. CDR3 length equals 12 residues. Trimming took 0 bases from V and 10 from J; bases not matched to a gene: 0. In DNA form, the CDR3 reads TGTGCCAGCAGCTTAGCGCGGGAGGAGCAGTTCTTC. Residues: CASSLAREEQFF.

The V call is TRBV10-3, the J call TRBJ1-2, with TRBD1 as a possible D gene (5 bases). CDR1 and CDR2 from the germline V gene are ENHRY and SYGVKD. V lost 6 bases to trimming and J lost 9 bases, with 11 bases between them. This CDR3 spans 11 amino acids. CDR3 DNA sequence: TGTGCCATCAGAGGGACTATTAGCTACACCTTC. Its protein is CAIRGTISYTF.

This chain connects TRBV30 to TRBJ2-7; 10 bases are shared with TRBD1. The junction had 5 bases not matched to a gene; V was cut back by 1 base and J by 5 bases. CDR1 and CDR2 from the germline V gene are GTSNPN and SVGIG (reference sequence). The CDR3 covers 14 residues. The CDR3 spells CAWSGDRGFNEQYF. Here the CDR3 DNA reads TGTGCCTGGAGTGGGGACAGGGGATTCAACGAGCAGTACTTC.